This is a list of T cell receptor beta chains from one sample in a study of blood T cells in healthy people across ages. Via MiXCR, TCRdb re-called the 5' RACE reads, giving one row per CDR3 protein. The sample carries some 750,000 distinct CDR3 sequences, over 20% recorded once. Sequencing input: blood. The receptor set was obtained from a man between 65 and 85 years old in good health. The CDR3 runs from the conserved cysteine through the conserved F or W. The D gene is left open where the match is weak. Clone size is stated in some rows and not others, as once, few, many or a class when expanded.

v_call: TRBV5-1
clone_size: .
j_call: TRBJ2-7
d_call: .
cdr3_length: 15
cdr3_aa: CASSLGGRNTYEQYF
cdr3_nt: TGCGCCAGCAGCTTGGGCGGACGGAATACCTACGAGCAGTACTTC

v_call: TRBV12-3/TRBV12-4
clone_size: few
j_call: TRBJ2-3
d_call: .
cdr3_length: 14
cdr3_aa: CASRDSPFTDTQYF
cdr3_nt: TGTGCCAGCAGAGACAGTCCCTTCACAGATACGCAGTATTTT

v_call: TRBV29-1
clone_size: few
j_call: TRBJ1-1
d_call: .
cdr3_length: 13
cdr3_aa: CSVASGLNTEAFF
cdr3_nt: TGCAGCGTGGCCAGCGGGCTGAACACTGAAGCTTTCTTT

v_call: TRBV5-1
clone_size: few
j_call: TRBJ1-4
d_call: .
cdr3_length: 14
cdr3_aa: CASSLRAENEKLFF
cdr3_nt: TGCGCCAGCAGCTTGAGGGCGGAGAATGAAAAACTGTTTTTT

v_call: TRBV20-1
clone_size: .
j_call: TRBJ2-4
d_call: .
cdr3_length: 14
cdr3_aa: CSARDNLAKNIQYF
cdr3_nt: TGCAGTGCTAGGGACAATCTAGCCAAAAACATTCAGTACTTC

v_call: TRBV29-1
clone_size: few
j_call: TRBJ1-3
d_call: TRBD1
cdr3_length: 14
cdr3_aa: CSVDMTGSGNTIYF
cdr3_nt: TGCAGCGTTGACATGACAGGGTCTGGAAACACCATATATTTT

v_call: TRBV20-1
clone_size: few
j_call: TRBJ2-3
d_call: .
cdr3_length: 13
cdr3_aa: CSAREPRDYTQYF
cdr3_nt: TGCAGTGCACGAGAGCCTCGGGACTATACGCAGTATTTT

v_call: TRBV20-1
clone_size: few
j_call: TRBJ1-4
d_call: .
cdr3_length: 17
cdr3_aa: CSARRVDGGANFEKLFF
cdr3_nt: TGCAGTGCTAGACGTGTCGACGGGGGGGCGAATTTTGAAAAACTGTTTTTT

v_call: TRBV2
clone_size: few
j_call: TRBJ2-1
d_call: TRBD2
cdr3_length: 14
cdr3_aa: CASRKPSGVNEQFF
cdr3_nt: TGTGCCAGTCGGAAACCGAGCGGGGTTAATGAGCAGTTCTTC

v_call: TRBV5-1
clone_size: few
j_call: TRBJ1-2
d_call: .
cdr3_length: 17
cdr3_aa: CASSLEGFRGLNYGYTF
cdr3_nt: TGCGCCAGCAGCTTGGAAGGCTTTCGGGGACTCAACTATGGCTACACCTTC

v_call: TRBV29-1
clone_size: .
j_call: TRBJ1-4
d_call: TRBD1
cdr3_length: 14
cdr3_aa: CSVLRTGINEKLFF
cdr3_nt: TGCAGCGTCCTTAGGACAGGGATTAATGAAAAACTGTTTTTT

v_call: TRBV20-1
clone_size: few
j_call: TRBJ2-7
d_call: TRBD1
cdr3_length: 14
cdr3_aa: CSAKTLTGSYEQYF
cdr3_nt: TGCAGTGCCAAAACCCTGACAGGGTCATACGAGCAGTACTTC

v_call: TRBV10-1
clone_size: .
j_call: TRBJ2-1
d_call: TRBD1
cdr3_length: 15
cdr3_aa: CASSESGDRGHEQFF
cdr3_nt: TGCGCCAGCAGTGAGTCTGGGGACAGGGGGCATGAGCAGTTCTTC

v_call: TRBV5-1
clone_size: .
j_call: TRBJ2-2
d_call: TRBD1
cdr3_length: 15
cdr3_aa: CASSGTQGWTGELFF
cdr3_nt: TGCGCCAGCAGCGGTACACAGGGGTGGACCGGGGAGCTGTTTTTT

v_call: TRBV6-1
clone_size: .
j_call: TRBJ1-4
d_call: .
cdr3_length: 17
cdr3_aa: CASSESPHHATNEKLFF
cdr3_nt: TGTGCCAGCAGTGAATCCCCACACCATGCAACTAATGAAAAACTGTTTTTT

v_call: TRBV18
clone_size: few
j_call: TRBJ2-7
d_call: .
cdr3_length: 15
cdr3_aa: CASSPRGVPGYEQYF
cdr3_nt: TGTGCCAGCTCACCTCGGGGTGTCCCCGGCTACGAGCAGTACTTC

v_call: TRBV20-1
clone_size: few
j_call: TRBJ2-1
d_call: TRBD1
cdr3_length: 13
cdr3_aa: CSARGDRAESTFF
cdr3_nt: TGCAGTGCTAGAGGAGACAGGGCCGAGTCGACGTTCTTC

v_call: TRBV12-3/TRBV12-4
clone_size: many
j_call: TRBJ2-7
d_call: .
cdr3_length: 11
cdr3_aa: CASGVAYEQYF
cdr3_nt: TGTGCCAGCGGGGTGGCCTACGAGCAGTACTTC

v_call: TRBV2
clone_size: .
j_call: TRBJ1-3
d_call: .
cdr3_length: 15
cdr3_aa: CASSDRGGWGNTIYF
cdr3_nt: TGTGCCAGCAGCGATCGTGGGGGTTGGGGAAACACCATATATTTT

v_call: TRBV12-3/TRBV12-4
clone_size: .
j_call: TRBJ1-1
d_call: .
cdr3_length: 13
cdr3_aa: CASSSWGGTEAFF
cdr3_nt: TGTGCCAGCAGTTCATGGGGAGGCACTGAAGCTTTCTTT

v_call: TRBV6-1
clone_size: few
j_call: TRBJ2-4
d_call: .
cdr3_length: 16
cdr3_aa: CASSEYISLAKNIQYF
cdr3_nt: TGTGCCAGCAGTGAATATATCTCCCTAGCCAAAAACATTCAGTACTTC

v_call: TRBV7-2
clone_size: few
j_call: TRBJ2-5
d_call: TRBD1
cdr3_length: 14
cdr3_aa: CASSYGTGMGTQYF
cdr3_nt: TGTGCCAGCAGCTACGGGACAGGGATGGGGACCCAGTACTTC

v_call: TRBV11-2
clone_size: many
j_call: TRBJ2-7
d_call: TRBD2
cdr3_length: 14
cdr3_aa: CASSFRGGLYEQYF
cdr3_nt: TGTGCCAGCAGCTTTCGGGGGGGGCTCTACGAGCAGTACTTC

v_call: TRBV6-5
clone_size: .
j_call: TRBJ2-5
d_call: .
cdr3_length: 14
cdr3_aa: CASSYKGIGETQYF
cdr3_nt: TGTGCCAGCAGTTATAAGGGCATAGGAGAGACCCAGTACTTC

v_call: TRBV7-6
clone_size: few
j_call: TRBJ1-1
d_call: .
cdr3_length: 18
cdr3_aa: CASSLVPQGGGMNTEAFF
cdr3_nt: TGTGCCAGCAGCTTAGTGCCGCAGGGAGGGGGGATGAACACTGAAGCTTTCTTT

v_call: TRBV6-5
clone_size: few
j_call: TRBJ2-5
d_call: TRBD2
cdr3_length: 15
cdr3_aa: CASSYSAGTKETQYF
cdr3_nt: TGTGCCAGCAGTTACTCAGCGGGGACGAAAGAGACCCAGTACTTC

v_call: TRBV4-3
clone_size: many
j_call: TRBJ2-3
d_call: .
cdr3_length: 16
cdr3_aa: CASSQDMTGPTDTQYF
cdr3_nt: TGCGCCAGCAGCCAAGATATGACGGGACCGACAGATACGCAGTATTTT

v_call: TRBV5-1
clone_size: many
j_call: TRBJ2-3
d_call: .
cdr3_length: 14
cdr3_aa: CASSLTGFTDTQYF
cdr3_nt: TGCGCCAGCAGCTTGACAGGGTTTACAGATACGCAGTATTTT

v_call: TRBV11-3
clone_size: .
j_call: TRBJ2-5
d_call: TRBD2
cdr3_length: 15
cdr3_aa: CASSFRLAGDETQYF
cdr3_nt: TGTGCCAGCAGCTTCAGACTAGCGGGAGACGAGACCCAGTACTTC

v_call: TRBV18
clone_size: few
j_call: TRBJ2-1
d_call: TRBD2
cdr3_length: 15
cdr3_aa: CASSPLASGSDEQFF
cdr3_nt: TGTGCCAGCTCACCTTTGGCTAGCGGGTCTGATGAGCAGTTCTTC

v_call: TRBV7-2
clone_size: few
j_call: TRBJ2-1
d_call: .
cdr3_length: 15
cdr3_aa: CASSLEQNSYNEQFF
cdr3_nt: TGTGCCAGCAGCTTAGAACAGAACTCCTACAATGAGCAGTTCTTC

v_call: TRBV14
clone_size: .
j_call: TRBJ2-4
d_call: TRBD2
cdr3_length: 17
cdr3_aa: CASSPQLAEHKQNIQYF
cdr3_nt: TGTGCCAGCAGCCCCCAACTAGCGGAACATAAACAAAACATTCAGTACTTC

v_call: TRBV10-2
clone_size: few
j_call: TRBJ2-2
d_call: TRBD1
cdr3_length: 15
cdr3_aa: CASSAGQANTGELFF
cdr3_nt: TGCGCCAGCAGCGCGGGACAGGCGAACACCGGGGAGCTGTTTTTT

v_call: TRBV3-1
clone_size: .
j_call: TRBJ2-3
d_call: .
cdr3_length: 14
cdr3_aa: CASSQSGDTDTQYF
cdr3_nt: TGTGCCAGCAGCCAATCCGGAGACACAGATACGCAGTATTTT

v_call: TRBV5-6
clone_size: .
j_call: TRBJ1-4
d_call: TRBD1
cdr3_length: 15
cdr3_aa: CASSSHWDRDKKLFF
cdr3_nt: TGTGCCAGCAGCTCGCATTGGGACAGGGACAAAAAACTGTTTTTT

v_call: TRBV7-2
clone_size: .
j_call: TRBJ1-4
d_call: .
cdr3_length: 15
cdr3_aa: CASSLAGQINEKLFF
cdr3_nt: TGTGCCAGCAGCTTAGCGGGTCAAATCAATGAAAAACTGTTTTTT

v_call: TRBV20-1
clone_size: many
j_call: TRBJ2-1
d_call: TRBD2
cdr3_length: 15
cdr3_aa: CSAFTSGRFYNEQFF
cdr3_nt: TGCAGTGCTTTTACTAGCGGGAGGTTTTACAATGAGCAGTTCTTC

v_call: TRBV20-1
clone_size: many
j_call: TRBJ1-4
d_call: .
cdr3_length: 14
cdr3_aa: CSARDGGGLGKLFF
cdr3_nt: TGCAGTGCTAGAGATGGGGGGGGGCTGGGAAAACTGTTTTTT

v_call: TRBV12-3/TRBV12-4
clone_size: .
j_call: TRBJ2-7
d_call: .
cdr3_length: 12
cdr3_aa: CASSLHTYEQYF
cdr3_nt: TGTGCCAGCAGTCTCCATACCTACGAGCAGTACTTC

v_call: TRBV23-1
clone_size: few
j_call: TRBJ2-2
d_call: TRBD2
cdr3_length: 16
cdr3_aa: CASSHCPGGPTGELFF
cdr3_nt: TGCGCCAGCAGTCATTGCCCGGGGGGTCCCACCGGGGAGCTGTTTTTT

v_call: TRBV14
clone_size: .
j_call: TRBJ1-6
d_call: .
cdr3_length: 12
cdr3_aa: CASSQGRPPLHF
cdr3_nt: TGTGCCAGCAGCCAGGGGCGTCCACCCCTCCACTTT

v_call: TRBV6-2/TRBV6-3
clone_size: .
j_call: TRBJ1-2
d_call: .
cdr3_length: 14
cdr3_aa: CASSYVGSYYGYTF
cdr3_nt: TGTGCCAGCAGTTACGTCGGATCATACTATGGCTACACCTTC

v_call: TRBV28
clone_size: .
j_call: TRBJ2-1
d_call: TRBD2
cdr3_length: 18
cdr3_aa: CASSPTFGRLAGYNEQFF
cdr3_nt: TGTGCCAGCAGCCCTACGTTCGGGAGACTAGCGGGATACAATGAGCAGTTCTTC

v_call: TRBV28
clone_size: few
j_call: TRBJ1-1
d_call: .
cdr3_length: 14
cdr3_aa: CASTILGVNTEAFF
cdr3_nt: TGTGCCAGCACTATCCTAGGAGTAAACACTGAAGCTTTCTTT

v_call: TRBV3-1
clone_size: few
j_call: TRBJ1-1
d_call: .
cdr3_length: 15
cdr3_aa: CASSQSQALRGEAFF
cdr3_nt: TGTGCCAGCAGCCAATCGCAGGCCCTCCGGGGTGAAGCTTTCTTT

v_call: TRBV12-3/TRBV12-4
clone_size: .
j_call: TRBJ2-1
d_call: .
cdr3_length: 15
cdr3_aa: CASSFYTDNPAEQFF
cdr3_nt: TGTGCCAGCAGTTTTTATACGGACAACCCCGCGGAGCAGTTCTTC

v_call: TRBV6-5
clone_size: few
j_call: TRBJ2-1
d_call: TRBD2
cdr3_length: 17
cdr3_aa: CASSYSPPGGIYNEQFF
cdr3_nt: TGTGCCAGCAGTTACTCCCCTCCGGGAGGTATCTACAATGAGCAGTTCTTC

v_call: TRBV7-2
clone_size: .
j_call: TRBJ2-7
d_call: TRBD2
cdr3_length: 15
cdr3_aa: CASSYLAGVSYEQYF
cdr3_nt: TGTGCCAGCAGCTACCTAGCGGGGGTCTCCTACGAGCAGTACTTC

v_call: TRBV28
clone_size: few
j_call: TRBJ2-2
d_call: .
cdr3_length: 19
cdr3_aa: CASSLSGYGGGFNTGELFF
cdr3_nt: TGTGCCAGCAGTTTATCCGGCTATGGCGGGGGCTTTAACACCGGGGAGCTGTTTTTT

v_call: TRBV7-8
clone_size: few
j_call: TRBJ1-1
d_call: .
cdr3_length: 14
cdr3_aa: CASSWGQVGTEAFF
cdr3_nt: TGTGCCAGCAGCTGGGGCCAGGTGGGCACTGAAGCTTTCTTT

v_call: TRBV20-1
clone_size: .
j_call: TRBJ2-1
d_call: .
cdr3_length: 14
cdr3_aa: CSARGTTGLYEQFF
cdr3_nt: TGCAGTGCTAGAGGGACTACCGGCTTGTATGAGCAGTTCTTC

v_call: TRBV15
clone_size: many
j_call: TRBJ1-5
d_call: .
cdr3_length: 15
cdr3_aa: CATSREGTVNQPQHF
cdr3_nt: TGTGCCACCAGCAGAGAAGGCACCGTAAATCAGCCCCAGCATTTT

v_call: TRBV28
clone_size: .
j_call: TRBJ2-1
d_call: .
cdr3_length: 14
cdr3_aa: CAAHALRGYNEQFF
cdr3_nt: TGTGCCGCCCATGCCCTTAGGGGGTACAATGAGCAGTTCTTC

v_call: TRBV20-1
clone_size: .
j_call: TRBJ2-7
d_call: TRBD2
cdr3_length: 17
cdr3_aa: CSASGTSGSTSLYEQYF
cdr3_nt: TGCAGTGCTAGTGGGACTAGCGGGAGTACCTCTCTATACGAGCAGTACTTC

v_call: TRBV5-1
clone_size: .
j_call: TRBJ1-6
d_call: TRBD1
cdr3_length: 16
cdr3_aa: CASSPTGEPTNSPLHF
cdr3_nt: TGCGCCAGCAGCCCTACAGGGGAGCCTACGAATTCACCCCTCCACTTT

v_call: TRBV5-1
clone_size: many
j_call: TRBJ2-7
d_call: .
cdr3_length: 15
cdr3_aa: CASSLGQQVGHEQYF
cdr3_nt: TGCGCCAGCAGCTTGGGCCAACAGGTTGGCCACGAGCAGTACTTC

v_call: TRBV7-2
clone_size: .
j_call: TRBJ1-2
d_call: TRBD1
cdr3_length: 16
cdr3_aa: CASSLVGGQGAAGYTF
cdr3_nt: TGTGCCAGCAGCTTAGTGGGAGGCCAGGGGGCCGCTGGCTACACCTTC

v_call: TRBV5-5
clone_size: .
j_call: TRBJ1-4
d_call: TRBD1
cdr3_length: 16
cdr3_aa: CASSVPGTGALEKLFF
cdr3_nt: TGTGCCAGCAGCGTGCCCGGGACAGGGGCCTTAGAAAAACTGTTTTTT

v_call: TRBV29-1
clone_size: few
j_call: TRBJ2-7
d_call: .
cdr3_length: 15
cdr3_aa: CSVEGARDSSYEQYF
cdr3_nt: TGCAGCGTTGAAGGGGCGCGGGACAGCTCCTACGAGCAGTACTTC